This T cell receptor beta chain comes out of a study of control samples from healthy donors and cancer patients. Clones were read by immunoSEQ multiplex PCR, and TCRdb kept only the in-frame ones, dropping some. The sample shows 100,000 to 150,000 clones, 75% to 95% of them seen only once. CDR1 is LNHNV, CDR2 YYDKDF, per germline (reference sequence). Trimming pared 1 base from V and 7 bases from J, leaving 23 bases between. The CDR3 length is 18 residues. Material for sequencing was blood. J is TRBJ2-1 and V is TRBV15; no clear D. The TCR sequence derives from a man aged 35-49 years in good health. CDR3 sequence (DNA): TGTGCCACCAGCAGAGCTACGAGTGTCCCGAACCCGGCAAATGAGCAGTTCTTC. Translated: CATSRATSVPNPANEQFF.